The present T cell receptor (beta chain) was sequenced within a study of long-term antiretroviral therapy in people with HIV. The study's findings and limits: Versus controls, repertoires in people with HIV had narrower CDR3 length ranges. All blood samples came from the years 2004 to 2017, possibly under older ART regimens. Diversity went up after ART and still fell short of transplant donor controls.

Investigators performed immunoSEQ version v3.0 at survey level. Generated by immunoSEQ multiplex PCR, the TCRdb table keeps only in-frame clones and is missing some. The data show 30,000 to 40,000 clones, with over 80% seen just once and 5.5% to 6.5% held by the top ten. This CDR3 comprises 15 residues. Germline V CDR1 and CDR2: MNHEY, SVGAGI. V lost 2 bases and J lost 2, with 12 bases in between. This clone was recorded only once. Its antigen is unidentified. This receptor was obtained from a man aged 18 to 35 with HIV. The sample here was unsorted PBMCs, taken 1 year after starting antiretroviral therapy. The chain links TRBV6-5 to TRBJ1-1; D perhaps matches TRBD1 (6 bases). The CDR3 DNA sequence: TGTGCCAGCAGTTACGGGGGGGCGAGTAACACTGAAGCTTTCTTT. It encodes CASSYGGASNTEAFF.